The TCR beta chain under discussion was sequenced for a study of cytomegalovirus exposure and HLA in healthy donors. General study findings and limits: Accurate HLA-A and HLA-B prediction from TCR beta sequences was reported for most subjects.

The PCR had 60 Vbeta and 13 Jbeta primers. Assay used: immunoSEQ multiplex PCR; TCRdb lists only in-frame clones, some missing. The data contain tens of thousands of clones, about 80% of them singletons. As concerns this clone: Its specificity is not known.

V lost 7 bases and J 1 base, leaving 9 bases between the germline ends. Germline V CDR1 and CDR2: MGHDK, SYGVNS. This CDR3 comprises 13 residues. Participants comprised healthy donors of bone marrow. The TCR originated in a woman in her thirties or forties in good health and CMV-seronegative. The specimen was PBMCs. The chain uses TRBV25-1 and TRBJ2-3; D is unclear. CDR3 DNA sequence: TGTGCCAGCACTCTCCCCCGCACAGATACGCAGTATTTT. Translation: CASTLPRTDTQYF. Full variable domain (remainder filled in from reference TRBV25-1 and TRBJ2-3): EADIYQTPRYLVIGTGKKITLECSQTMGHDKMYWYQQDPGMELHLIHYSYGVNSTEKGDLSSESTVSRIRTEHFPLTLESARPSHTSQYLCASTLPRTDTQYFGPGTRLTVL.